The 8 T cell receptor beta chains given below trace back to one sample, sequenced in a study of T-cell reconstitution after alpha-beta-depleted transplantation in children. As it was prepared, the TCRbeta library received unique molecular identifiers. TCRdb reprocessed the PCR reads with MiXCR, giving one entry per CDR3 protein. The sample carries around 400,000 distinct CDR3 sequences, about a tenth recorded once. The starting material was PBMCs from the stem cell graft donor, obtained from the stem cell graft. The source is a human donor who donated a stem cell graft to a child with acute myeloid leukemia.

The table lists this clonotype with a few counts. CDR3 in DNA: TGTGCCAGCAGTTTGAGGGGATTAAGGAACATTCAGTACTTC. Translated: CASSLRGLRNIQYF. The chain combines TRBV12-3 or TRBV12-4 with TRBJ2-4; D may be TRBD1 or TRBD2 (5 bases each). This CDR3 is built from 14 residues. The V gene lost 3 bases and the J gene lost 7 bases, with 13 bases spanning the gap.

CDR3 loop: CASSLTPYNEQFF. In DNA, the CDR3 is TGTGCCAGCAGCTTAACACCCTACAATGAGCAGTTCTTC. The V call is TRBV7-9, the J call TRBJ2-1; D remains unclear. V gave up 2 bases and J gave up 2 bases, with 4 bases separating them. This CDR3 is 13 amino acids long. The germline CDR1 and CDR2 sequences are SEHNR and FQNEAQ (reference sequence).

J is TRBJ2-1 and V is TRBV29-1, with a weak D call TRBD1 (5 bases). This CDR3 comprises 13 residues. Germline values: CDR1 SQVTM, CDR2 ANQGSEA. V was trimmed by 3 bases and J by 5 bases, leaving 11 bases between them. The CDR3 reads CSVDREGNNEQFF. The CDR3 nucleotides are TGCAGCGTTGACAGGGAAGGTAACAATGAGCAGTTCTTC.

The J gene is TRBJ1-3, the V gene TRBV12-3 or TRBV12-4; D is perhaps TRBD1 (6 bases). This CDR3 contains 14 residues. V lost 4 bases to trimming and J lost 4 bases, with 11 bases between them. The CDR3 sequence: CASSYRDIGNTIYF. CDR3 coding DNA: TGTGCCAGCAGTTACAGGGACATCGGAAACACCATATATTTT.

This clonotype has only a few counts. The gene calls are TRBV3-1 and TRBJ2-2; D might be TRBD1 or TRBD2, each matching 5 bases. V shed 4 bases and J shed 3 bases, with 9 bases lying between them. This CDR3 spans 14 amino acids. The germline V gene has CDR1 LGHDT and CDR2 YNNKEL (reference sequence). This chain's CDR3 is CASSPLGDTGELFF. The CDR3, as DNA: TGTGCCAGCAGCCCTTTGGGGGACACCGGGGAGCTGTTTTTT.

V and J are TRBV27 and TRBJ2-1; no clear D. This CDR3 has 11 residues. CDR1 and CDR2 from the germline V gene are MNHEY and SMNVEV (reference sequence). Trimming removed 6 bases at V and 6 bases at J, with 6 bases between. This chain's CDR3 is CASRALNEQFF. As DNA, the CDR3 is TGTGCCAGCAGGGCCCTCAATGAGCAGTTCTTC.

This clonotype was counted many times. CDR3 DNA: TGTGCCAGTACAGGGGGCAGATCCGTTAGCTACAATGAGCAGTTCTTC. This translates into CASTGGRSVSYNEQFF. V usage is TRBV6-5 and J usage is TRBJ2-1; 9 positions agree with TRBD1. Germline CDR1 reads MNHEY; CDR2 reads SVGAGI. J was trimmed by 3 bases and V by 9 bases; bases with no gene match: 12. The CDR3 covers 16 residues.

This chain joins TRBV28 and TRBJ2-1; D ambiguous. The CDR3 extends over 18 amino acids. CDR1 and CDR2 (germline): MDHEN, SYDVKM. Trimming pared 4 bases from V and 2 bases from J, leaving 21 bases between. The CDR3 region has the DNA TGTGCCAGCAGTTCAGAGAACCCAGACCGAATCCCCTACAATGAGCAGTTCTTC. This encodes CASSSENPDRIPYNEQFF.